One sample yielded the 18 T cell receptor beta chains listed below, sequenced in a study of Ad26.COV2.S vaccination and SARS-CoV-2 variants. Here immunoSEQ multiplex PCR was the method, and the copy in TCRdb shows in-frame clones only, minus some. The repertoire holds just over 350,000 clones, with approximately 84% as singletons. Noted treatment: 15 to 20 received Ad26.COV2.S at low or high dose, single or two shots; about 5 received placebo; per-sample allocation not given. All samples were drawn on day 63, counting from the first vaccine or placebo injection. The specimen was peripheral blood, collected in a trial of Ad26.COV2.S vaccine versus placebo. These TCRs come from a person between 18 and 65 years old who received the Ad26.COV2.S COVID-19 vaccine or a placebo.

The chain joins TRBV19 to TRBJ2-5; unclear D gene. Trimming cost V 10 bases and J 1 base, with 16 bases left between them. This CDR3 contains 14 residues. The germline CDR1 and CDR2 sequences are LNHDA and SQIVND (reference sequence). The CDR3 sequence: CAINGGALQETQYF. In nucleotides, the CDR3 is TGTGCCATCAATGGCGGTGCACTCCAAGAGACCCAGTACTTC.

The chain joins TRBV12-3 or TRBV12-4 to TRBJ2-7; D perhaps matches TRBD1 (5 bases). V was trimmed by 3 bases and J by 2 bases, leaving 8 bases between them. The CDR3 totals 13 residues. CDR3 protein: CASSFGHAYEQYF. The CDR3 nucleotides read TGTGCCAGCAGTTTCGGACATGCCTACGAGCAGTACTTC.

The chain links TRBV4-3 to TRBJ1-5; D is possibly TRBD1 (5 bases). The CDR3 runs to 15 residues. Germline V gene lookup returns CDR1 LGHNA and CDR2 YSLEER. The V end lost 6 bases, the J end lost 4 bases, and 16 bases lay between the germline ends. CDR3: CASSRWQGPNQPQHF. CDR3 in DNA: TGCGCCAGCAGTCGCTGGCAGGGACCAAATCAGCCCCAGCATTTT.

V gene TRBV19 combines with J gene TRBJ2-1, with 9 bases identical to TRBD2. J gave up 4 bases and V 5 bases, and 6 bases lay outside the gene matches. Per germline, CDR1 LNHDA and CDR2 SQIVND (reference sequence). The CDR3 runs to 15 residues. The CDR3 is CASSLASGTYNEQFF. Here the CDR3 DNA reads TGTGCCAGTAGTCTCGCTAGCGGGACTTACAATGAGCAGTTCTTC. Supplemented by reference TRBV19 and TRBJ2-1, the full variable domain reads DGGITQSPKYLFRKEGQNVTLSCEQNLNHDAMYWYRQDPGQGLRLIYYSQIVNDFQKGDIAEGYSVSREKKESFPLTVTSAQKNPTAFYLCASSLASGTYNEQFFGPGTRLTVL.

The CDR3 region has the DNA TGTGCCAGCAGTGCGGGACTAGCGGCCGGAACGGGAGAGACCCAGTACTTC. This translates into CASSAGLAAGTGETQYF. The chain joins TRBV6-1 to TRBJ2-5; 11 bases are shared with TRBD2. Germline trimming cut 4 bases from V and 4 bases from J; bases unmatched to any gene: 11. Germline lookup yields CDR1 MNHNS and CDR2 SASEGT. This CDR3 contains 17 residues.

This clone was seen once. The rearrangement links TRBV6-5 to TRBJ2-1; 7 bases are a match to TRBD1. Per germline, CDR1 MNHEY and CDR2 SVGAGI. This CDR3 comprises 13 residues. Trimming at V came to 6 bases and at J to 5 bases, leaving 4 bases not matched to a gene. The CDR3 sequence: CASRTGYDNEQFF. CDR3 nucleotide sequence: TGTGCCAGCAGGACAGGGTACGACAATGAGCAGTTCTTC.

The chain joins TRBV5-1 to TRBJ1-2; perhaps TRBD1 as D (6 bases). The V gene lost 3 bases and the J gene lost 6 bases, with 15 bases spanning the gap. Per germline, CDR1 SGHRS and CDR2 YFSETQ. CDR3 length equals 14 residues. In DNA, the CDR3 is TGCGCCAGCAGCTCCGGACAGAATCGTGATGGCTACACCTTC. It encodes CASSSGQNRDGYTF. Full variable domain (missing parts from reference TRBV5-1 and TRBJ1-2): KAGVTQTPRYLIKTRGQQVTLSCSPISGHRSVSWYQQTPGQGLQFLFEYFSETQRNKGNFPGRFSGRQFSNSRSEMNVSTLELGDSALYLCASSSGQNRDGYTFGSGTRLTVV.

The chain is built from TRBV5-1 and TRBJ1-1; no firm D call. The V and J ends lost 0 bases and 5 bases respectively, with 5 bases between them. The CDR3 consists of 12 residues. Germline assignment: CDR1 SGHRS and CDR2 YFSETQ. The CDR3 nucleotides are TGCGCCAGCAGCTTGGGTCAAACTGAAGCTTTCTTT. This translates into CASSLGQTEAFF.

The V gene is TRBV5-1, the J gene TRBJ2-1; TRBD1 might be the D (7 bases). Germline V gene data show CDR1 as SGHRS and CDR2 as YFSETQ. V lost 4 bases and J 11 bases, leaving 19 bases between the germline ends. The CDR3 has 14 amino acids. CDR3 DNA: TGCGCCAGCAGCAGGGGGGACAGAGAATACAAGCAGTTCTTC. This translates into CASSRGDREYKQFF.

The J gene is TRBJ2-2, the V gene TRBV2; TRBD2 aligns across 7 bases. There are 14 residues in the CDR3. V shed 6 bases, J shed 4 bases, and the junction held 5 bases outside the gene matches. Per the germline V gene, CDR1 is SNHLY and CDR2 is FYNNEI. CDR3 amino acids: CASREREVTGELFF. The CDR3 region has the DNA TGTGCCAGCAGGGAGCGGGAAGTCACCGGGGAGCTGTTTTTT.

CDR3 coding DNA: TGTGCCAGCAGCTCATCGGGGGGTTCACCCCTCCACTTT. Translated: CASSSSGGSPLHF. The chain employs TRBV11-2 and TRBJ1-6; D perhaps matches TRBD1 (5 bases). This CDR3 spans 13 amino acids. Germline CDR1 is SGHAT and CDR2 is FQNNGV. Trimming left V 4 bases short and J 9 bases short, with 10 bases between.

This chain joins TRBV7-8 and TRBJ1-2, with D possibly matching TRBD1 (6 bases). The CDR3 totals 14 residues. V was cut by 2 bases and J by 2 bases, with 9 bases left in between. Germline V gene lookup returns CDR1 SGHVS and CDR2 FQNEAQ. CDR3 sequence: CASSLTGQNYGYTF. The CDR3 DNA is TGTGCCAGCAGCTTAACGGGACAAAACTATGGCTACACCTTC.

In this sample, this clone turned up a few times. The V gene is TRBV10-3, the J gene TRBJ1-5; D is undetermined. This CDR3 spans 12 amino acids. The germline V and J ends were trimmed by 2 bases and 3 bases, with 2 bases remaining between them. CDR1 and CDR2 from the germline V gene are ENHRY and SYGVKD. The CDR3 here is CAISEANQPQHF. CDR3 in DNA: TGTGCCATCAGTGAGGCCAATCAGCCCCAGCATTTT.

This clone showed up just once. The chain joins TRBV7-2 to TRBJ2-5, with D possibly matching TRBD1 (6 bases). There are 15 residues in the CDR3. CDR1 and CDR2 (germline): SGHTA, FQGNSA. Trimming shortened V by 3 bases and J by 2 bases, and 13 bases separated the two germline ends. The CDR3 DNA sequence: TGTGCCAGCAGCTTGGGCAGGGGTGTTCAAGAGACCCAGTACTTC. Translating gives CASSLGRGVQETQYF.

The table lists this clone with a few counts. The chain carries TRBV5-1 and TRBJ2-4; D is ambiguous. Germline V gene lookup returns CDR1 SGHRS and CDR2 YFSETQ. V lost 0 bases and J lost 0, with 7 bases in between. The CDR3 totals 15 residues. This CDR3 is CASSLGTGAKNIQYF. CDR3 sequence (DNA): TGCGCCAGCAGCTTGGGTACGGGAGCCAAAAACATTCAGTACTTC.

The chain is built from TRBV7-2 and TRBJ1-2; 7 bases line up with TRBD1. The CDR3 covers 16 residues. The V and J ends lost 5 bases and 2 bases, in that order; junction bases with no gene match: 11. Germline CDR1 is SGHTA and CDR2 is FQGNSA. For the CDR3, the DNA is TGTGCCAGCAGCGCCAATTTCCGGGACAGCAACTATGGCTACACCTTC. Translating gives CASSANFRDSNYGYTF.

The chain uses TRBV13 and TRBJ1-1, with 7 bases matching TRBD1. The CDR3 is 13 residues long. J lost 5 bases, V lost 4 bases, and 4 bases had no gene match. Germline V CDR1 and CDR2: PRHDT, FYEKMQ (reference sequence). CDR3 residues: CASSSQGWTEAFF. The CDR3 DNA follows: TGTGCCAGCAGCTCACAGGGGTGGACTGAAGCTTTCTTT.

This clone was seen once. The chain carries TRBV5-1 and TRBJ2-2; possible D gene TRBD2, 5 bases. The V end lost 3 bases, the J end lost 6 bases, and 9 bases lay between the germline ends. The CDR3 runs 13 residues. Germline-derived CDR1 and CDR2 are SGHRS and YFSETQ. CDR3: CASSWAGAGELFF. CDR3 DNA sequence: TGCGCCAGCAGCTGGGCCGGGGCCGGGGAGCTGTTTTTT.